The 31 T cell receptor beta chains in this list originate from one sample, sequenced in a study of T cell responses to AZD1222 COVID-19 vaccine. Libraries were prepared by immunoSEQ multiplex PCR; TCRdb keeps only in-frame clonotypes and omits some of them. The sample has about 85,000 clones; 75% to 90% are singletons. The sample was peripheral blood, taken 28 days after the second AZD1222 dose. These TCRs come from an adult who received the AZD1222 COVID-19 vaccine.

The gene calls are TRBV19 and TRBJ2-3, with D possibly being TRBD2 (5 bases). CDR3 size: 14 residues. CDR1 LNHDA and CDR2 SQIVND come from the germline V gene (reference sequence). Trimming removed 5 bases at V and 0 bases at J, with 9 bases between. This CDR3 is CASSPGYSTDTQYF. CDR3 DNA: TGTGCCAGTAGTCCGGGGTACAGCACAGATACGCAGTATTTT.

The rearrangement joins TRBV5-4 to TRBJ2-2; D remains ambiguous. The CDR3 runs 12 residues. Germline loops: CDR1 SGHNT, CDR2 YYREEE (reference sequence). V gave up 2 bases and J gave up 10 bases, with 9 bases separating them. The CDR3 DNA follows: TGTGCCAGCAGCTTATGGTCCACGGAGCTGTTTTTT. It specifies CASSLWSTELFF.

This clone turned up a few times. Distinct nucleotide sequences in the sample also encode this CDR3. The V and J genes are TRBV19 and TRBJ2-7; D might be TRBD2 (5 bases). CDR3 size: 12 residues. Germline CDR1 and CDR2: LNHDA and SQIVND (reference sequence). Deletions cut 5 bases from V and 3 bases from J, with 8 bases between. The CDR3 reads CASSDRGYEQYF. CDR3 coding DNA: TGTGCCAGTAGTGATCGGGGCTACGAGCAGTACTTC.

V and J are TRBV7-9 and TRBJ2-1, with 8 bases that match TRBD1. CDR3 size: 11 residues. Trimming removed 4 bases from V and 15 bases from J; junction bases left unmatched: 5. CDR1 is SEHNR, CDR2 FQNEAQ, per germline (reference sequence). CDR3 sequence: CASSSDRVWFF. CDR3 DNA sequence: TGTGCCAGCAGCTCGGACAGGGTTTGGTTCTTC.

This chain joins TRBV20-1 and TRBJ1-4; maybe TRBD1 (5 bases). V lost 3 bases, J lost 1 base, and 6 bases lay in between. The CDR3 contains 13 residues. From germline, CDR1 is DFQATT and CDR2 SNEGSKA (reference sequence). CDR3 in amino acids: CSASTGTNEKLFF. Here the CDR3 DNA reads TGCAGTGCTAGTACAGGAACTAATGAAAAACTGTTTTTT.

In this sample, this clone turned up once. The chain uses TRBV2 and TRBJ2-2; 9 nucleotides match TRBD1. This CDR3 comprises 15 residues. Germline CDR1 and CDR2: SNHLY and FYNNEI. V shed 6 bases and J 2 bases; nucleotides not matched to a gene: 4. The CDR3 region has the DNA TGTGCCAGCAGAGGACAGGGGATCAACACCGGGGAGCTGTTTTTT. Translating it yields CASRGQGINTGELFF.

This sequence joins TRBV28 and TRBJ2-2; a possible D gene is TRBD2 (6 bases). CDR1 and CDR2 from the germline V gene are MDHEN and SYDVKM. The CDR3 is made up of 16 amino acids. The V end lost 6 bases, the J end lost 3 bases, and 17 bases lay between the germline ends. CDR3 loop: CASRDYSGADTGELFF. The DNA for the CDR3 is TGTGCCAGCAGGGATTATAGCGGAGCAGACACCGGGGAGCTGTTTTTT.

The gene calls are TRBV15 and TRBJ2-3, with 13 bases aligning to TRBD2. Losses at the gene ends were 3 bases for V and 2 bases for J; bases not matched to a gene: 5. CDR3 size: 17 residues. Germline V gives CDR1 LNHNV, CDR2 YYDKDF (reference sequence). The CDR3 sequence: CATSRETSGRPTDTQYF. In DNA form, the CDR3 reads TGTGCCACCAGCAGGGAGACTAGCGGGAGGCCCACAGATACGCAGTATTTT.

As DNA, the CDR3 is TGTGCCAGCAGTTTAGGGGGAAACAGGGGAGGGAGTGGCTACACCTTC. This translates into CASSLGGNRGGSGYTF. The chain combines TRBV27 with TRBJ1-2; 7 bases are shared with TRBD1. This CDR3 contains 16 residues. V gave up 2 bases and J gave up 7 bases; unmatched junction bases: 13. Germline assignment: CDR1 MNHEY and CDR2 SMNVEV (reference sequence).

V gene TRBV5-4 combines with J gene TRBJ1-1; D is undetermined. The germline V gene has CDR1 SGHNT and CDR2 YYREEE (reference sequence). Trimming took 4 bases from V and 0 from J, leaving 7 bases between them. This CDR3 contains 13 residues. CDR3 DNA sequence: TGTGCCAGCAGCCCGCAGGTGAACACTGAAGCTTTCTTT. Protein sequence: CASSPQVNTEAFF.

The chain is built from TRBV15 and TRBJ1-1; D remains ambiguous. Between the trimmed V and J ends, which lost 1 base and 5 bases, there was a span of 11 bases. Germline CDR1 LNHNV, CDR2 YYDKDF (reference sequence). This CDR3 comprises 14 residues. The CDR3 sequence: CATSRAAYQTEAFF. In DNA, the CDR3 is TGTGCCACCAGCAGAGCTGCGTATCAAACTGAAGCTTTCTTT.

The CDR3 DNA reads as TGTGCCAGCAGCTTCACAAGACAGATCTACGAGCAGTACTTC. It specifies CASSFTRQIYEQYF. V is TRBV7-9 and J is TRBJ2-7; perhaps TRBD1 as D (5 bases). Germline values: CDR1 SEHNR, CDR2 FQNEAQ (reference sequence). V was cut by 3 bases and J by 3 bases, with 12 bases left in between. This CDR3 is built from 14 residues.

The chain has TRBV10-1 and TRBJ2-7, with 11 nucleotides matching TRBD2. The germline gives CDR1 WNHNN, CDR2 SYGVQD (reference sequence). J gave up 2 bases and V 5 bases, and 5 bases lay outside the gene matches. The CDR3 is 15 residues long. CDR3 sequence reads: CASSSLAGGTYEQYF. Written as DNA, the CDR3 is TGCGCCAGCAGTTCTCTAGCGGGAGGAACCTACGAGCAGTACTTC.

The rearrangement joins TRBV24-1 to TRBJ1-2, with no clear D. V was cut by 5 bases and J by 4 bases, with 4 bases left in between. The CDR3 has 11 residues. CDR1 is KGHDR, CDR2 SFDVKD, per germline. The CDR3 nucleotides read TGTGCCACCAGTGTTGTCTATGGCTACACCTTC. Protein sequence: CATSVVYGYTF.

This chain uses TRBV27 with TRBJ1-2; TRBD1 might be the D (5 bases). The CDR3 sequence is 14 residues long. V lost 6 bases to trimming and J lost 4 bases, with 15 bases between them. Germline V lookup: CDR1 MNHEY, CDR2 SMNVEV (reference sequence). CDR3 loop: CASSFLPGIYGYTF. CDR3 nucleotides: TGTGCCAGCAGCTTCCTGCCAGGGATCTATGGCTACACCTTC.

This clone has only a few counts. The CDR3 bases are TGTGCCAGCAGTCGCGTAGGTAGTGACATTCAGTACTTC. Its translation: CASSRVGSDIQYF. This chain links TRBV7-3 with TRBJ2-4; D not resolved. The CDR3 totals 13 residues. The germline V and J ends were trimmed by 6 bases and 8 bases, with 14 bases remaining between them. Germline values: CDR1 SGHTA, CDR2 FQGTGA.

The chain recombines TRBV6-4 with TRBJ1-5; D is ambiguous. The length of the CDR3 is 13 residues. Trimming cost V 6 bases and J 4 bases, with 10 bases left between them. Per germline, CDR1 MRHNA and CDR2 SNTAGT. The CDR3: CASSENLNQPQHF. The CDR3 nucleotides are TGTGCCAGCAGCGAGAATTTGAATCAGCCCCAGCATTTT.

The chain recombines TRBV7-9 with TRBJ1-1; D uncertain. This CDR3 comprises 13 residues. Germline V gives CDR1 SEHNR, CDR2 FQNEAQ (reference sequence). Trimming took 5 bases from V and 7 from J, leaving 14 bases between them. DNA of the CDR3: TGTGCCAGCAGCCCACCGGGTCGTGATGAAGCTTTCTTT. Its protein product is CASSPPGRDEAFF.

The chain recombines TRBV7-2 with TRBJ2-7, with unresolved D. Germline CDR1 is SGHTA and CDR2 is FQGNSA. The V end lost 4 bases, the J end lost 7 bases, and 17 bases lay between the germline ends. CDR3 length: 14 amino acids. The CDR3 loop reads CASSSLGAFWEQYF. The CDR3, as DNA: TGTGCCAGCAGCTCCCTAGGCGCCTTTTGGGAGCAGTACTTC.

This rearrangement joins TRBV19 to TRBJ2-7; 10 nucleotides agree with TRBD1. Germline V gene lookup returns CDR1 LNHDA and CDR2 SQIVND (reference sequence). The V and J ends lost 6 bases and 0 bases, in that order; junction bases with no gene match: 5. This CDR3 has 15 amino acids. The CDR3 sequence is CASRGWTGGSYEQYF. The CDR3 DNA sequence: TGTGCCAGTAGGGGGTGGACAGGGGGCTCCTACGAGCAGTACTTC.

The CDR3 bases are TGTGCCAGCAGTTACAGGGCCGCCAGGGTGAACACTGAAGCTTTCTTT. The encoded protein is CASSYRAARVNTEAFF. The rearrangement uses TRBV6-5 and TRBJ1-1, with D possibly TRBD1 on 5 matching bases. The CDR3 consists of 16 residues. CDR1 is MNHEY, CDR2 SVGAGI, per germline. V was cut by 2 bases and J by 0 bases, with 13 bases left in between.

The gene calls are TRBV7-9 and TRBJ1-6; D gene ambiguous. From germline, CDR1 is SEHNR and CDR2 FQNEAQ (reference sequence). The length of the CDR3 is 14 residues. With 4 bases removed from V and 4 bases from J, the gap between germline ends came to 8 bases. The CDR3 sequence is CASSSPEYNSPLHF. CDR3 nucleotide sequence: TGTGCCAGCAGCTCCCCAGAATATAATTCACCCCTCCACTTT. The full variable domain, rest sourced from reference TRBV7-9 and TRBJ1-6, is DTGVSQNPRHKITKRGQNVTFRCDPISEHNRLYWYRQTLGQGPEFLTYFQNEAQLEKSRLLSDRFSAERPKGSFSTLEIQRTEQGDSAMYLCASSSPEYNSPLHFGNGTRLTVT.

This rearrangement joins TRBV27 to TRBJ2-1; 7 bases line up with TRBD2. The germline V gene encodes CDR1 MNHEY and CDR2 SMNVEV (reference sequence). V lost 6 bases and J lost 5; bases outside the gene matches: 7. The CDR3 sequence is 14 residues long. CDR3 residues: CASRPGGVNNEQFF. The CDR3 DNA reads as TGTGCCAGCAGACCGGGGGGAGTGAACAATGAGCAGTTCTTC.

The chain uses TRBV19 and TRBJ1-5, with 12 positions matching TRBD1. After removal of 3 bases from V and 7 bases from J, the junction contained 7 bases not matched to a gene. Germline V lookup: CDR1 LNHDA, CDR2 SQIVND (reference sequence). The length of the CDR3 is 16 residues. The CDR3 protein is CASSIPGQGARQPQHF. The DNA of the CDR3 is TGTGCCAGTAGTATCCCGGGACAGGGGGCACGCCAGCCCCAGCATTTT.

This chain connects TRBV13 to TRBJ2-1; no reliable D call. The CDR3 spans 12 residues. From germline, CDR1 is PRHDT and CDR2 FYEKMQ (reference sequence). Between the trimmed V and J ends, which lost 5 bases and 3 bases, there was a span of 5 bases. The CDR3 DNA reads TGTGCCAGCAGCCCGGGCTACAATGAGCAGTTCTTC. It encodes CASSPGYNEQFF.

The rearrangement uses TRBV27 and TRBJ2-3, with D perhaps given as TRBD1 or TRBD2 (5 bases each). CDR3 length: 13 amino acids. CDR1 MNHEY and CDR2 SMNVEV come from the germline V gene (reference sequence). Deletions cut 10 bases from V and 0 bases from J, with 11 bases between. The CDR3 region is CATGTISTDTQYF. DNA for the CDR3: TGTGCCACCGGGACCATAAGCACAGATACGCAGTATTTT.

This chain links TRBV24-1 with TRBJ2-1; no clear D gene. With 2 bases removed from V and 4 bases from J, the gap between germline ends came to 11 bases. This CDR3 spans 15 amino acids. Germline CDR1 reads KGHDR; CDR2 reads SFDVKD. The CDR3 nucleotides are TGTGCCACCAGTGATTCTGGGCGTATATACAATGAGCAGTTCTTC. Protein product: CATSDSGRIYNEQFF.

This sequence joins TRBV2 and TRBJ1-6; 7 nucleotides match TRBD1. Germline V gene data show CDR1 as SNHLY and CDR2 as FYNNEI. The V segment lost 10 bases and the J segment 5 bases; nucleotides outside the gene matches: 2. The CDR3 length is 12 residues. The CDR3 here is CATDRDNSPLHF. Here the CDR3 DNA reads TGTGCCACCGACAGGGATAATTCACCCCTCCACTTT.

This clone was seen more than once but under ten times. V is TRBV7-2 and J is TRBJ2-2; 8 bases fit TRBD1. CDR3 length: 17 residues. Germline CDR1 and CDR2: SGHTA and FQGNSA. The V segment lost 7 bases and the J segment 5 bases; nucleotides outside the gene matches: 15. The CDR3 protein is CASKRSGGGVGTGELFF. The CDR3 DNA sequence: TGTGCCAGCAAAAGATCAGGGGGCGGAGTGGGGACCGGGGAGCTGTTTTTT.

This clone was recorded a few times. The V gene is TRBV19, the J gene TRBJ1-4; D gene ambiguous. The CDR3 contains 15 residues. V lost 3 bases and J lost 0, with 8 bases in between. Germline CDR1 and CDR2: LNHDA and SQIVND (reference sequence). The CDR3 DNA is TGTGCCAGTAGTATTAGCCGAGCAACTAATGAAAAACTGTTTTTT. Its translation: CASSISRATNEKLFF.

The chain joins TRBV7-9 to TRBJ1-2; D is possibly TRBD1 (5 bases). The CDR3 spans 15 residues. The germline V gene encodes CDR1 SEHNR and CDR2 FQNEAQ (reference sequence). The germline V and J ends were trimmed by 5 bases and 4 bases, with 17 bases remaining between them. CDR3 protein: CASSLLGDAVYGYTF. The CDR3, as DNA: TGTGCCAGCAGCCTATTGGGGGATGCAGTCTATGGCTACACCTTC.